This T cell receptor (beta chain) appears in the sequencing data of a study of control samples from healthy donors and cancer patients. Sequencing was performed with immunoSEQ multiplex PCR; in TCRdb, only in-frame clones are kept and a portion is missing. This repertoire shows about 190,000 clones, over 85% found once; its top ten account for 1.4% to 1.5%. Concerning this clone: In the same sample, other DNA sequences code for this CDR3.

V lost 5 bases and J lost 4, with 10 bases in between. Per germline, CDR1 SNHLY and CDR2 FYNNEI. The length of the CDR3 is 13 residues. This TCR was sampled from a man between 18 and 35 years old in good health. Input material: blood. The rearrangement links TRBV2 to TRBJ2-3; D ambiguous. CDR3 protein: CASSPRRADTQYF. CDR3 DNA: TGTGCCAGCAGTCCAAGGAGAGCAGATACGCAGTATTTT.